This passage covers 27 T cell receptor beta chains from one sample sequenced in a study of metastatic and nonmetastatic thyroid tumors. Patients had received no treatment of any kind before thyroid surgery. TCRdb re-called the PCR reads via MiXCR. The top ten clones hold 15% to 20% of a sample with about 8,000 clones, around 27% of them seen once. Sequencing was carried out using adjacent normal tissue. The source of these receptors is a female donor with papillary thyroid cancer or a benign thyroid nodule (not recorded which). Some clones in this sample may be carry-over from other donors' samples.

The J gene is TRBJ2-3, the V gene TRBV12-3 or TRBV12-4; D is possibly TRBD2 (6 bases). This CDR3 is 16 amino acids long. Trimming removed 3 bases from V and 0 bases from J, with 13 bases in between. The CDR3 DNA reads TGTGCCAGCAGTTTTGTAGGGAGGCCTAGCACAGATACGCAGTATTTT. Protein: CASSFVGRPSTDTQYF.

This clone was seen a single time. The V gene is TRBV20-1, the J gene TRBJ2-3; TRBD2 agrees at 9 bases. With V trimmed by 6 bases and J by 5 bases, 24 bases remained unmatched. The CDR3 runs to 19 residues. The germline gives CDR1 DFQATT, CDR2 SNEGSKA (reference sequence). CDR3 region: CSAGRIESIGGRVVDTQYF. The CDR3 DNA follows: TGCAGTGCGGGAAGAATCGAATCCATTGGCGGGAGGGTCGTAGATACGCAGTATTTT.

This clone is judged medium-sized (0.01 to 0.1%). The chain is built from TRBV20-1 and TRBJ1-2; D not certain. The V end lost 6 bases, the J end lost 3 bases, and 14 bases lay between the germline ends. The CDR3 consists of 13 residues. Germline lookup yields CDR1 DFQATT and CDR2 SNEGSKA (reference sequence). The CDR3, as DNA: TGCAGTGCACCGGTAGGACCTGACTATGGCTACACCTTC. This translates into CSAPVGPDYGYTF.

This clone is termed medium-sized (0.01 to 0.1%). The V call is TRBV2, the J call TRBJ2-1; 8 bases match TRBD1. V was pared by 4 bases and J by 3 bases, with 5 bases of the junction left unmatched. CDR3 size: 15 residues. Looked up from germline, CDR1 is SNHLY and CDR2 is FYNNEI. The CDR3 DNA follows: TGTGCCAGCAGTGCAGGGGGCGCCCTCTACAATGAGCAGTTCTTC. It translates to CASSAGGALYNEQFF.

This clone was seen only a few times. V gene TRBV7-6 combines with J gene TRBJ2-7, with a possible D match to TRBD1 (5 bases). V lost 2 bases, J lost 6 bases, and 11 bases lay in between. Germline-derived CDR1 and CDR2 are SGHVS and FNYEAQ. There are 13 residues in the CDR3. The CDR3 reads CASSLFQGGEQYF. The DNA of the CDR3 is TGTGCCAGCAGCTTATTCCAGGGCGGCGAGCAGTACTTC.

V usage is TRBV20-1 and J usage is TRBJ2-7; D gene unclear. CDR3 size: 13 residues. Germline values: CDR1 DFQATT, CDR2 SNEGSKA (reference sequence). Trimming took off 0 bases at V and 0 bases at J, with 6 bases between the two ends. In nucleotides, the CDR3 is TGCAGTGCTAGAGACGTCAGCTCCTACGAGCAGTACTTC. Its translation is CSARDVSSYEQYF.

This clone is medium-sized in the sample. This chain uses TRBV7-6 with TRBJ1-1, with a possible D match to TRBD1 (5 bases). The germline V gene has CDR1 SGHVS and CDR2 FNYEAQ. CDR3 length: 11 amino acids. The V end lost 4 bases, the J end lost 8 bases, and 8 bases lay between the germline ends. The DNA for the CDR3 is TGTGCCAGCAGCTCAGGGCGCGAAGCTTTCTTT. This codes for CASSSGREAFF. Complete variable domain (other parts from reference TRBV7-6 and TRBJ1-1): GAGVSQSPRYKVTKRGQDVALRCDPISGHVSLYWYRQALGQGPEFLTYFNYEAQQDKSGLPNDRFSAERPEGSISTLTIQRTEQRDSAMYRCASSSGREAFFGQGTRLTVV.

This clone was detected many times. The genes are TRBV18 and TRBJ2-1, with 7 positions matching TRBD1. The ends lost 3 bases at V and 10 bases at J; junction bases unmatched: 6. From germline, CDR1 is KGHSH and CDR2 LQKENI. The CDR3 totals 13 residues. In DNA form, the CDR3 reads TGTGCCAGCTCACCCGCTAGACAGGGCGAGCAGTTCTTC. Its translation is CASSPARQGEQFF.

This sequence joins TRBV6-6 and TRBJ1-2; tentatively, D is TRBD1 (5 bases). V lost 1 base, J lost 2 bases, and 8 bases lay in between. The CDR3 runs to 14 residues. The V gene's germline CDR1 is MNHNY and CDR2 SVGAGI (reference sequence). The CDR3 loop reads CASSYWEGNYGYTF. CDR3 sequence (DNA): TGTGCCAGCAGTTACTGGGAGGGGAACTATGGCTACACCTTC.

This clone was seen at least ten times. A junction end diverges from the germline sequence, so it may reflect a read error. The chain employs TRBV10-3 and TRBJ2-7, with 9 bases lining up with TRBD2. Germline V lookup: CDR1 ENHRY, CDR2 SYGVKD. The CDR3 totals 15 residues. The CDR3 region has the DNA TGTGCCATCAGTGACTCAGCGGGAGGAACATACGGGCAGTACTTC. Translated, it gives CAISDSAGGTYGQYF.

This clone appeared many times. The chain combines TRBV5-1 with TRBJ1-1; D might be TRBD1 (5 bases). The CDR3 has 12 residues. Germline lookup yields CDR1 SGHRS and CDR2 YFSETQ. V gave up 3 bases and J gave up 4 bases, with 7 bases separating them. DNA for the CDR3: TGCGCCAGCAGCTCCGGGGCCACTGAAGCTTTCTTT. As protein: CASSSGATEAFF.

The CDR3 region has the DNA TGTGCCAGTACCCCAGGGACGTTGGGAATCAACACTGAAGCTTTCTTT. Protein product: CASTPGTLGINTEAFF. The chain combines TRBV19 with TRBJ1-1; D perhaps matches TRBD1 (5 bases). Per germline, CDR1 LNHDA and CDR2 SQIVND (reference sequence). V lost 7 bases and J lost 2, with 20 bases in between. The CDR3 is 16 residues long.

The J gene is TRBJ1-4, the V gene TRBV18; D call uncertain. CDR1 is KGHSH, CDR2 LQKENI, per germline. CDR3 length equals 14 residues. With 3 bases removed from V and 5 bases from J, the gap between germline ends came to 10 bases. In DNA, the CDR3 is TGTGCCAGCTCACCTCCGGACTGGAATGAAAAACTGTTTTTT. Encoded protein: CASSPPDWNEKLFF.

This clone came up a few times. The rearrangement uses TRBV6-1 and TRBJ1-5; no reliable D call. Per germline, CDR1 MNHNS and CDR2 SASEGT. V was trimmed by 0 bases and J by 2 bases, leaving 11 bases between them. CDR3 length: 16 amino acids. In DNA form, the CDR3 reads TGTGCCAGCAGTGAAGCACCCGGGTTCGGCAATCAGCCCCAGCATTTT. Protein product: CASSEAPGFGNQPQHF.

The chain carries TRBV11-2 and TRBJ1-1; no reliable D call. Trimming took 10 bases from V and 6 from J, leaving 12 bases between them. This CDR3 region has 11 residues. Germline values: CDR1 SGHAT, CDR2 FQNNGV. The CDR3 loop is CAIRRGSEAFF. CDR3 nucleotides: TGTGCCATCAGAAGAGGCTCTGAAGCTTTCTTT. The variable domain in full, with the rest retrieved from reference TRBV11-2 and TRBJ1-1, is EAGVAQSPRYKIIEKRQSVAFWCNPISGHATLYWYQQILGQGPKLLIQFQNNGVVDDSQLPKDRFSAERLKGVDSTLKIQPAKLEDSAVYLCAIRRGSEAFFGQGTRLTVV.

This sequence joins TRBV20-1 and TRBJ1-1; D unresolved. There are 13 residues in the CDR3. The germline V gene has CDR1 DFQATT and CDR2 SNEGSKA (reference sequence). V was shortened by 1 base and J by 1 base, with 7 bases between the two germline ends. The CDR3 loop reads CSARVIPNTEAFF. CDR3 sequence (DNA): TGCAGTGCTAGAGTTATCCCGAACACTGAAGCTTTCTTT.

Comments on this clone: Lacking the conserved final phenylalanine or tryptophan, this CDR3 likely reflects a read error. This chain links TRBV6-1 with TRBJ2-3; the D gene is possibly TRBD2 (6 bases). The germline gives CDR1 MNHNS, CDR2 SASEGT. The CDR3 is made up of 14 amino acids. The CDR3: CASNPLFGGDTQYV. CDR3 nucleotides: TGTGCCAGCAACCCTCTGTTCGGAGGGGATACCCAGTATGTT.

This clone was counted a few times. This rearrangement joins TRBV27 to TRBJ1-2; D gene unclear. Germline lookup yields CDR1 MNHEY and CDR2 SMNVEV (reference sequence). The CDR3 has 14 residues. Trimming took off 0 bases at V and 5 bases at J, with 10 bases between the two ends. CDR3 sequence: CASSLSHQGYGYTF. Here the CDR3 DNA reads TGTGCCAGCAGTTTATCCCACCAAGGGTATGGCTACACCTTC.

Judged by abundance, this clone is large (0.1 to 1%). The chain has TRBV6-1 and TRBJ1-2; 11 bases line up with TRBD1. The CDR3 spans 15 residues. V dropped 6 bases and J dropped 4; count of bases not matched to a gene: 7. CDR1 and CDR2 (germline): MNHNS, SASEGT. CDR3 sequence reads: CASRQAGQGVYGYTF. DNA of the CDR3: TGTGCCAGCAGGCAGGCGGGACAGGGGGTCTATGGCTACACCTTC.

The V and J genes are TRBV14 and TRBJ1-2; a weak D match, TRBD1 (6 bases). The CDR3 runs to 13 residues. CDR1 is SGHDN, CDR2 FVKESK, per germline. V was cut by 1 base and J by 4 bases, with 7 bases left in between. CDR3 nucleotide sequence: TGTGCCAGCAGCCAAGTACAGGGCTATGGCTACACCTTC. This codes for CASSQVQGYGYTF.

This chain links TRBV20-1 with TRBJ2-5, with 8 bases fitting TRBD1. V lost 5 bases, J lost 5 bases, and 7 bases stayed unmatched. The CDR3 totals 13 residues. Germline CDR1 and CDR2: DFQATT and SNEGSKA (reference sequence). The CDR3: CSADPGGAETQYF. CDR3 nucleotide sequence: TGCAGTGCTGATCCAGGGGGCGCGGAGACCCAGTACTTC.

In its sample, this clone was seen a few times. The rearrangement links TRBV28 to TRBJ2-5, with a possible D match to TRBD2 (6 bases). The CDR3 length is 15 residues. Trimming removed 4 bases at V and 1 base at J, with 13 bases between. The V gene's germline CDR1 is MDHEN and CDR2 SYDVKM. The CDR3 loop reads CASSSDRDFQETQYF. The CDR3 coding sequence is TGTGCCAGCAGTTCGGACCGGGACTTCCAAGAGACCCAGTACTTC.

In its sample, this clone was seen many times. The V call is TRBV29-1, the J call TRBJ2-5, with D perhaps given as TRBD1 or TRBD2 (5 bases each). Trimming cost V 4 bases and J 2 bases, with 14 bases left between them. This CDR3 is 14 amino acids long. Per the germline V gene, CDR1 is SQVTM and CDR2 is ANQGSEA. As DNA, the CDR3 is TGCAGCGTTGCGCAGGTAGAGGGGCAAGAGACCCAGTACTTC. Protein product: CSVAQVEGQETQYF.

The gene calls are TRBV19 and TRBJ2-2; the match to TRBD2 covers 13 bases. This CDR3 has 17 residues. Trimming removed 3 bases from V and 6 bases from J; junction bases left unmatched: 7. Germline CDR1 reads LNHDA; CDR2 reads SQIVND (reference sequence). The CDR3 sequence is CASSMGFGLAGAGELFF. CDR3 bases: TGTGCCAGTAGTATGGGATTTGGACTAGCGGGAGCCGGGGAGCTGTTTTTT. Variable domain in full (rest from reference TRBV19 and TRBJ2-2): DGGITQSPKYLFRKEGQNVTLSCEQNLNHDAMYWYRQDPGQGLRLIYYSQIVNDFQKGDIAEGYSVSREKKESFPLTVTSAQKNPTAFYLCASSMGFGLAGAGELFFGEGSRLTVL.

This clone came up once. The junction departs from the called germline gene at one end, perhaps through a read error. The V call is TRBV7-9, the J call TRBJ1-1; D is unclear. Per the germline V gene, CDR1 is SEHNR and CDR2 is FQNEAQ (reference sequence). The CDR3 runs 13 residues. Written as DNA, the CDR3 is TGTGCCAACAGCCAACCTCCGAACACTGAAGCTTTCTTT. It translates to CANSQPPNTEAFF.

This rearrangement joins TRBV12-3 or TRBV12-4 to TRBJ1-1, with no clear D. V gave up 3 bases and J gave up 0 bases, with 8 bases separating them. The CDR3 has 14 residues. CDR3 nucleotide sequence: TGTGCCAGCAGTTTTGGCGGGATGAACACTGAAGCTTTCTTT. It is translated as CASSFGGMNTEAFF.

This clone showed up many times. The genes are TRBV7-2 and TRBJ2-7, with 7 positions matching TRBD1. V was clipped by 5 bases and J by 5 bases; unmatched bases: 9. The CDR3 runs to 14 residues. The V gene's germline CDR1 is SGHTA and CDR2 FQGNSA. CDR3 loop: CASSPETGIHEQYV. The CDR3 region has the DNA TGTGCCAGCAGCCCGGAGACAGGGATCCACGAGCAGTACGTC.